The subject of this entry is one T cell receptor beta chain. The antigen is unknown. The data were taken from a study of T-cell memory formation after mild COVID-19. Study in general: There were largely donor-specific TCR clusters.

TCRdb called the 5' RACE reads again in MiXCR, with one record for every CDR3 protein. The sample gives fewer than 350,000 distinct CDR3 sequences, about a sixth of which show up once; roughly 24% is in the top ten. CDR1 is DFQATT, CDR2 SNEGSKA, per germline (reference sequence). Trimming cost V 1 base and J 1 base, with 4 bases left between them. The CDR3 runs 12 residues. Points from the study as a whole: Pre-infection memory held some responding clones, suggesting pre-existing cross-reactive T cells responded. Later expanders leaned CD4+, whereas day 15 to 85 contracting clones were balanced CD4/CD8. Chiefly within CM and EM were the contracting CD4+ clones; CD8+ ones were within EMRA.

The chain employs TRBV20-1 and TRBJ1-2; D ambiguous. Sequences were obtained from PBMCs or a T cell subset sorted from them (not recorded which). The TCR was taken from a man younger than 30 who had mild COVID-19 (a few samples of this study predate the infection). Cell type and time point are not known. The CDR3 nucleotides read TGCAGTGCTAGAGGGAGTAACTATGGCTACACCTTC. This encodes CSARGSNYGYTF.